The 15 T cell receptor beta chains listed next were all sequenced from one sample in a study of CD4+ T cells in melanoma (dated 2022 in TCRdb). Libraries came from the immunoSEQ multiplex PCR assay. TCRdb retrieved this table from immuneACCESS and kept in-frame rearrangements only. Not all clones are present; in checked studies, unresolved V genes account for under half, and no reason is known for the remainder. The sample data list about 140,000 clones, and around 90% of these were observed just once. Of the sample, more than 1.5% is held by the ten largest clones. The receptor source for this set is a human donor with melanoma.

The J gene is TRBJ2-5, the V gene TRBV5-8; the match to TRBD2 covers 8 bases. The ends lost 0 bases at V and 7 bases at J; junction bases unmatched: 8. The CDR3 contains 15 residues. The V gene's germline CDR1 is SGHTS and CDR2 YDEGEE. The CDR3 sequence: CASSLGGGTAWTQYF. The CDR3 DNA sequence: TGTGCCAGCAGCTTGGGCGGGGGGACCGCGTGGACCCAGTACTTC.

The chain joins TRBV5-6 to TRBJ1-1; TRBD1 might be the D (6 bases). Germline CDR1 SGHDT, CDR2 YYEEEE. The length of the CDR3 is 13 residues. V was clipped by 5 bases and J by 5 bases, with 13 bases between them. CDR3 bases: TGTGCCAGCAGTTACAGGGAGGATACTGAAGCTTTCTTT. Translated, it gives CASSYREDTEAFF.

The chain employs TRBV20-1 and TRBJ1-2, with D perhaps TRBD1 (5 bases). Trimming took 6 bases from V and 7 from J, leaving 12 bases between them. This CDR3 has 11 residues. Germline V CDR1 and CDR2: DFQATT, SNEGSKA (reference sequence). The CDR3 region has the DNA TGCAGTGCAGAAGGGGCTCGTGGCTACACCTTC. This codes for CSAEGARGYTF.

The chain links TRBV5-1 to TRBJ1-1; D gene unclear. With 4 bases removed from V and 1 base from J, the gap between germline ends came to 11 bases. The CDR3 consists of 14 residues. The germline V gene has CDR1 SGHRS and CDR2 YFSETQ. CDR3 loop: CASSPQRPNTEAFF. In DNA form, the CDR3 reads TGCGCCAGCAGCCCACAGAGGCCGAACACTGAAGCTTTCTTT.

The rearrangement uses TRBV6-1 and TRBJ1-4; 8 nucleotides agree with TRBD1. V dropped 2 bases and J dropped 8; count of bases not matched to a gene: 13. CDR1 and CDR2 (germline): MNHNS, SASEGT. The CDR3 loop spans 17 amino acids. DNA for the CDR3: TGTGCCAGCAGTGAATTGACAGGGGCCGCCGGGGGCGAAAAACTGTTTTTT. It specifies CASSELTGAAGGEKLFF.

The sample holds a few counts of this clone. The genes are TRBV6-6 and TRBJ2-7, with D unclear. The germline V gene has CDR1 MNHNY and CDR2 SVGAGI (reference sequence). This CDR3 contains 15 residues. The germline V and J ends were trimmed by 2 bases and 2 bases, with 13 bases remaining between them. In DNA, the CDR3 is TGTGCCAGCAGTTACAGCAGCCCGGGTCCCTACGAGCAGTACTTC. Translated: CASSYSSPGPYEQYF.

The chain joins TRBV13 to TRBJ1-4; unclear D gene. The CDR3 has 16 residues. Germline V lookup: CDR1 PRHDT, CDR2 FYEKMQ (reference sequence). Trimming removed 4 bases at V and 0 bases at J, with 12 bases between. The CDR3 loop is CASSSRSGTTNEKLFF. The CDR3 nucleotides are TGTGCCAGCAGCTCACGATCGGGGACAACTAATGAAAAACTGTTTTTT.

This rearrangement joins TRBV5-1 to TRBJ2-5; D is unclear. This CDR3 has 13 amino acids. Germline CDR1 SGHRS, CDR2 YFSETQ. The ends were cut back, 0 bases at V and 1 base at J, with 4 bases in the middle. The CDR3 protein is CASSLVGQETQYF. Here the CDR3 DNA reads TGCGCCAGCAGCTTGGTAGGCCAAGAGACCCAGTACTTC.

J is TRBJ1-1 and V is TRBV6-1; TRBD1 is a possible D gene (5 bases). Germline CDR1 MNHNS, CDR2 SASEGT. This CDR3 region has 13 residues. V shed 4 bases and J shed 2 bases, with 8 bases lying between them. The CDR3 nucleotides read TGTGCCAGCAGTGGAGGGGTTAACACTGAAGCTTTCTTT. This sequence encodes CASSGGVNTEAFF.

The chain carries TRBV5-6 and TRBJ1-2, with D possibly TRBD1 on 6 matching bases. CDR1 is SGHDT and CDR2 is YYEEEE in the germline V gene. The germline V and J ends were trimmed by 5 bases and 3 bases, with 11 bases remaining between them. This CDR3 is 13 amino acids long. CDR3 sequence reads: CASSSTGYYGYTF. CDR3 nucleotide sequence: TGTGCCAGCAGTTCGACAGGATACTATGGCTACACCTTC.

This chain connects TRBV7-2 to TRBJ1-5; TRBD1 agrees at 9 bases. The CDR3 has 16 amino acids. Germline V gives CDR1 SGHTA, CDR2 FQGNSA. With 2 bases clipped from V and 4 bases from J, the junction kept 6 bases outside the gene matches. In DNA, the CDR3 is TGTGCCAGCAGCTTATATGGGACAGGGAATAATCAGCCCCAGCATTTT. This codes for CASSLYGTGNNQPQHF. Full variable domain (remainder filled in from reference TRBV7-2 and TRBJ1-5): GAGVSQSPSNKVTEKGKDVELRCDPISGHTALYWYRQSLGQGLEFLIYFQGNSAPDKSGLPSDRFSAERTGGSVSTLTIQRTQQEDSAVYLCASSLYGTGNNQPQHFGDGTRLSIL.

This chain links TRBV19 with TRBJ1-1, with D maybe TRBD1 (5 bases). Germline CDR1 reads LNHDA; CDR2 reads SQIVND (reference sequence). Trimming took off 4 bases at V and 7 bases at J, with 13 bases between the two ends. This CDR3 is 13 amino acids long. DNA for the CDR3: TGTGCCAGTAGTACCCGACAGAGCGATGAAGCTTTCTTT. It translates to CASSTRQSDEAFF.

The genes are TRBV19 and TRBJ2-3; weak D call: TRBD2 (6 bases). V dropped 4 bases and J dropped 5 bases, with 19 bases sitting between them. From germline, CDR1 is LNHDA and CDR2 SQIVND (reference sequence). The CDR3 spans 16 residues. DNA for the CDR3: TGTGCCAGTAGTAAACCGGGACTCTGGGCCGGAGATACGCAGTATTTT. Translation: CASSKPGLWAGDTQYF.

The chain couples TRBV2 to TRBJ2-5; 9 bases match TRBD2. The CDR3 length is 14 residues. V lost 9 bases to trimming and J lost 1 base; unmatched junction nucleotides: 6. Looked up from germline, CDR1 is SNHLY and CDR2 is FYNNEI. CDR3: CASLAGAPQETQYF. The CDR3 DNA sequence: TGTGCCAGTTTAGCGGGGGCTCCCCAAGAGACCCAGTACTTC.

The rearrangement links TRBV18 to TRBJ1-3; maybe TRBD1 (5 bases). The CDR3 has 16 residues. Germline values: CDR1 KGHSH, CDR2 LQKENI. V was trimmed by 6 bases and J by 0 bases, leaving 15 bases between them. The CDR3 reads CASSQSGTYSGNTIYF. The CDR3 region has the DNA TGTGCCAGCTCCCAGTCCGGGACGTACTCTGGAAACACCATATATTTT.